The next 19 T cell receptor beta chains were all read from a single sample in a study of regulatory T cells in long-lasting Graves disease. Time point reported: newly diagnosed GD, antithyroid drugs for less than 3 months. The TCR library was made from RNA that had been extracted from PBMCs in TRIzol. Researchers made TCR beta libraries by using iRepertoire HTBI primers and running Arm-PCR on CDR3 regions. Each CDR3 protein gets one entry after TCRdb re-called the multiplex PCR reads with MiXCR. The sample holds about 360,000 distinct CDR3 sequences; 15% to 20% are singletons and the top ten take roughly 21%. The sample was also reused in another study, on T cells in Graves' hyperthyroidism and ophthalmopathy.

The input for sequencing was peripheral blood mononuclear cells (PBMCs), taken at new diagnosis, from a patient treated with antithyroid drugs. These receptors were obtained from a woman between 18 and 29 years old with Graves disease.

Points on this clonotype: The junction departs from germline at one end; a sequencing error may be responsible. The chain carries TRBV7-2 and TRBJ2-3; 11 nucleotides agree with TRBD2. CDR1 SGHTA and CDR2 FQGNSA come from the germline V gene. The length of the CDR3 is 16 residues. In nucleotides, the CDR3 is TGTGCCAGCAGCATCCTAGCGGGAGGTGGGACAGATGCGCAGTATTTT. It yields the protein CASSILAGGGTDAQYF. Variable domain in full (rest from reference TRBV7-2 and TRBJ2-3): GAGVSQSPSNKVTEKGKDVELRCDPISGHTALYWYRQSLGQGLEFLIYFQGNSAPDKSGLPSDRFSAERTGGSVSTLTIQRTQQEDSAVYLCASSILAGGGTDAQYFGPGTRLTVL.

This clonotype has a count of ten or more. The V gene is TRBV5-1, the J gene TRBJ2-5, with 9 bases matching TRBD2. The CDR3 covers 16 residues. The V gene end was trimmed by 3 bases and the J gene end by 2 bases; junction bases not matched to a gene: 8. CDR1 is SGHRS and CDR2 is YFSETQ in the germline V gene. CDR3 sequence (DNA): TGCGCCAGCAGCTATAAGCGGGGGGCCTTGCAAGAGACCCAGTACTTC. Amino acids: CASSYKRGALQETQYF.

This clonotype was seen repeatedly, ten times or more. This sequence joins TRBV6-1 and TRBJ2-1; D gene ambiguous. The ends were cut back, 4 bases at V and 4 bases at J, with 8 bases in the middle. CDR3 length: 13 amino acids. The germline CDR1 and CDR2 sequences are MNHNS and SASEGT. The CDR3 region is CASSVTEYNEQFF. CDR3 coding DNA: TGTGCCAGCAGTGTTACAGAATACAATGAGCAGTTCTTC.

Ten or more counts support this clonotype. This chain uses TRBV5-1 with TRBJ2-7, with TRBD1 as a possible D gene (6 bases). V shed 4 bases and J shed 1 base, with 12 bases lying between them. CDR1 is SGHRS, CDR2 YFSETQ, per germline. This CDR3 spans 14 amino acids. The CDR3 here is CASSNQGHSYEQYF. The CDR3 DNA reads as TGCGCCAGCAGCAATCAGGGGCATTCCTACGAGCAGTACTTC. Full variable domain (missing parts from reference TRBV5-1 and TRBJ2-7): KAGVTQTPRYLIKTRGQQVTLSCSPISGHRSVSWYQQTPGQGLQFLFEYFSETQRNKGNFPGRFSGRQFSNSRSEMNVSTLELGDSALYLCASSNQGHSYEQYFGPGTRLTVT.

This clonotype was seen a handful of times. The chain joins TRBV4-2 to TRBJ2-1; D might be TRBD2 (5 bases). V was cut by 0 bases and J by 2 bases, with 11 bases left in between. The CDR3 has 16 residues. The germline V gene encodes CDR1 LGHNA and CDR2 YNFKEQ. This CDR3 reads CASSQEAAEPYNEQFF. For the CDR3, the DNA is TGTGCCAGCAGCCAAGAGGCAGCGGAGCCCTACAATGAGCAGTTCTTC.

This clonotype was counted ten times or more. The CDR3 coding sequence is TGTGCCAGCAGCTTAGGCCTAGGGAGGGCAGCCCTGGATGAGCAGTTCTTC. Its translation: CASSLGLGRAALDEQFF. The J gene is TRBJ2-1, the V gene TRBV11-3; TRBD2 matches 7 bases. After removal of 1 base from V and 8 bases from J, the junction contained 14 bases not matched to a gene. Germline CDR1 reads SGHNT; CDR2 reads YENEEA. The CDR3 runs to 17 residues.

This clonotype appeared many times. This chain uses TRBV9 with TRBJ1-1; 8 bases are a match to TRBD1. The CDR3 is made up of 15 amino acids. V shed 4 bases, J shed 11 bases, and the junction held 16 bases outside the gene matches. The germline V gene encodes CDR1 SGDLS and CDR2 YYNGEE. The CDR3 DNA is TGTGCCAGCAGCTTAGATGGACAGGGAACTGTTGGGGCTTTCTTT. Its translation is CASSLDGQGTVGAFF.

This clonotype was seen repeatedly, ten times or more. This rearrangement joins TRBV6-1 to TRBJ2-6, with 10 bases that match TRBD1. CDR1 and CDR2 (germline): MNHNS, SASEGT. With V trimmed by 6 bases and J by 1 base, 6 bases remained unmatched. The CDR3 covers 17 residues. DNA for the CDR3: TGTGCCAGCAGGCGGCCGGGACAGGGGTCTGGGGCCAACGTCCTGACTTTC. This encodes CASRRPGQGSGANVLTF.

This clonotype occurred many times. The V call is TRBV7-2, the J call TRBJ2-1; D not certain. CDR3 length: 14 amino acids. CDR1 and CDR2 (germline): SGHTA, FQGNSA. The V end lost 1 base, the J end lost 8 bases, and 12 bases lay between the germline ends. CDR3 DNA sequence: TGTGCCAGCAGCTTAGGCGGCCCTTGGGATGAGCAGTTCTTC. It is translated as CASSLGGPWDEQFF.

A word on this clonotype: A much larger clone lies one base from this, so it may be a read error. DNA of the CDR3: TGTGCCAGCAGTTGCGGGGACGGGGAGCTGTTTTTT. This gives the protein CASSCGDGELFF. The gene calls are TRBV12-3 or TRBV12-4 and TRBJ2-2; D may be TRBD2 (6 bases). Trimming removed 4 bases at V and 7 bases at J, with 7 bases between. This CDR3 region has 12 residues.

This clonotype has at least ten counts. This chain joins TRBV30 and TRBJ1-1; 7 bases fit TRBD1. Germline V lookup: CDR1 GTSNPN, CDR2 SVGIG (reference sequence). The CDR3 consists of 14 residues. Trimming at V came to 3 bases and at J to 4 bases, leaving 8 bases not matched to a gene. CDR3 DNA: TGTGCCTGGAGAGTAGGGGGCAAGGGCACTGAAGCTTTCTTT. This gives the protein CAWRVGGKGTEAFF.

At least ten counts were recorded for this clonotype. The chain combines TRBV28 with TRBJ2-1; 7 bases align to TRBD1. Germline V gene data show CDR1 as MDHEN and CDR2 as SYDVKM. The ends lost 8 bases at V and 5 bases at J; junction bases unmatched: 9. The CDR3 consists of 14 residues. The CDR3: CASEELGTDNEQFF. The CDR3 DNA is TGTGCCAGCGAAGAGCTAGGGACAGACAATGAGCAGTTCTTC.

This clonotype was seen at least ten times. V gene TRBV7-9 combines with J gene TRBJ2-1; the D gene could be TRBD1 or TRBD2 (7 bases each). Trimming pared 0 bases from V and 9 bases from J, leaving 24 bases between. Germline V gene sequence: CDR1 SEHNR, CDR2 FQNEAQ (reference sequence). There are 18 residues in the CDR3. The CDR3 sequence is CASSLALASGTVFSEQFF. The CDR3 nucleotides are TGTGCCAGCAGCTTAGCTTTGGCCAGCGGGACAGTTTTCAGTGAGCAGTTCTTC.

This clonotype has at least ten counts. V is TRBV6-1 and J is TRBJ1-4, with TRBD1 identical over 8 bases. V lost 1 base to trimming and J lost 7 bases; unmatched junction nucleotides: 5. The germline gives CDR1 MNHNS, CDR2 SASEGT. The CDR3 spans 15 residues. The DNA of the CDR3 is TGTGCCAGCAGTGAAGGACAAGACAGGGGTGAAAAACTGTTTTTT. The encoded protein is CASSEGQDRGEKLFF.

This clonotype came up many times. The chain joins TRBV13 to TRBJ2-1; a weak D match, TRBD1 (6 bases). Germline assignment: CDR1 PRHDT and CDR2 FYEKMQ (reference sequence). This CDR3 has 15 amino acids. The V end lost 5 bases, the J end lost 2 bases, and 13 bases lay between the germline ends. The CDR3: CASSRPDSPYNEQFF. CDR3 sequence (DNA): TGTGCCAGCAGCCGACCGGACAGCCCCTACAATGAGCAGTTCTTC.

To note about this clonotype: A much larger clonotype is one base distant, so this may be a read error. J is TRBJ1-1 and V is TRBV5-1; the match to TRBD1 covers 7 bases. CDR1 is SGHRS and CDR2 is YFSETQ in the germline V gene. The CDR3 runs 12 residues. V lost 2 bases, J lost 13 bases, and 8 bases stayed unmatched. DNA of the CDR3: TGCGCCAGCAGCTTCGACAGGGAGAAGGGTTTCTTT. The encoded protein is CASSFDREKGFF.

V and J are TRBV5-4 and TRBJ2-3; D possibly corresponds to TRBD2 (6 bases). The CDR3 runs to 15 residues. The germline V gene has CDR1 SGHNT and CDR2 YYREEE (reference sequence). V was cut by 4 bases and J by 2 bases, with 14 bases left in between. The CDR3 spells CASSPDWRDTDTQYF. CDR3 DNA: TGTGCCAGCAGCCCTGATTGGCGGGACACAGATACGCAGTATTTT.

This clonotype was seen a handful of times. Here the CDR3 reads CASSWEGLGSSYEQYF. As DNA, the CDR3 is TGTGCCAGCAGTTGGGAAGGGTTGGGGAGCTCCTACGAGCAGTACTTC. The chain joins TRBV6-5 to TRBJ2-7; perhaps TRBD2 as D (5 bases). Germline V gene data show CDR1 as MNHEY and CDR2 as SVGAGI. Trimming cost V 4 bases and J 0 bases, with 16 bases left between them. This CDR3 has 16 residues.

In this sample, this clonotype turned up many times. The CDR3 protein is CAWKGEGDQPQHF. As DNA, the CDR3 is TGTGCCTGGAAGGGAGAAGGGGATCAGCCCCAGCATTTT. This chain uses TRBV30 with TRBJ1-5; D is perhaps TRBD1 (5 bases). Per the germline V gene, CDR1 is GTSNPN and CDR2 is SVGIG (reference sequence). Trimming stripped 4 bases from V and 5 bases from J, with 12 bases between. This CDR3 has 13 amino acids.